This passage covers 21 T cell receptor beta chains from one sample sequenced in a study of CD8+ T cells in alopecia areata. Once RNA had been extracted, it was reverse transcribed into cDNA to act as the sequencing template. Profiling relied on immunoSEQ multiplex PCR, and the TCRdb table lists in-frame clones only, not all of them. The sample is made up of 2,500 to 4,000 clones, none counted only once. Sequencing was carried out using lesional skin. Receptors originate from a C3H/HeJ mouse with alopecia areata. The strain's MHC: H2-k.

This clone was counted ten times or more. Genes and germline are mouse. Sequencing ends 4 residues short of the CDR3 end; the germline J gene provides the rest. V and J are TRBV13-3 and TRBJ1-1, with 7 bases fitting TRBD1. Germline loops: CDR1 NNHDY, CDR2 SYVADS. V lost 4 bases to trimming and J lost 4 bases; unmatched junction nucleotides: 1. The CDR3 has 12 amino acids. CDR3 protein: CASSRDSTEVFF. The CDR3 bases that were read are TGTGCCAGCAGTCGGGACAGCACA.

This clone was seen repeatedly, ten times or more. Mouse germline and gene names are used. The CDR3 end falls 4 residues outside the read, so it is completed with the germline J gene. The V call is TRBV19, the J call TRBJ1-2, with 7 nucleotides matching TRBD1. V lost 3 bases and J lost 0; bases outside the gene matches: 2. Germline V gene lookup returns CDR1 FNHDT and CDR2 SITEND (reference sequence). The CDR3 has 14 residues. CDR3 DNA (partial): TGTGCCAGCAGTACCGGGACAGCAAACTCC. This sequence encodes CASSTGTANS. The entire CDR3 protein is CASSTGTANSDYTF.

This clone was picked up many times. Each gene name is a mouse one. With the read ending 4 residues before the CDR3 end, the germline J gene is used to fill in that end. This specimen includes other DNA sequences encoding the same CDR3. The chain carries TRBV13-3 and TRBJ1-1, with D perhaps TRBD1 (6 bases). With 5 bases removed from V and 1 base from J, the gap between germline ends came to 9 bases. There are 13 residues in the CDR3. Germline V gene sequence: CDR1 NNHDY, CDR2 SYVADS. The CDR3: CASRPGQNTEVFF. The CDR3 bases that were read are TGTGCCAGCAGACCGGGACAAAACACA.

This clone was seen repeatedly, ten times or more. Gene names are mouse gene names. The sequenced fragment ends 4 residues before the CDR3 boundary, so the rest is inferred from the germline J gene. The chain couples TRBV5 to TRBJ1-1, with TRBD1 identical over 8 bases. The germline CDR1 and CDR2 sequences are LGHNA and YNLKQL (reference sequence). This CDR3 is 13 amino acids long. This CDR3 reads CASSHRGRTEVFF. The covered CDR3 bases are TGTGCCAGCAGCCACAGGGGGCGGACA.

This clone appeared many times. At residue 12, the TCRdb protein departs from the DNA translation, so the protein shown here was derived from the DNA itself. Any gene name here is a mouse gene name. The CDR3 end lies 3 residues beyond the end of the read and is filled in from the germline J gene. This rearrangement joins TRBV5 to TRBJ1-6, with 7 bases lining up with TRBD1. TRBJ1-6 is known as an ORF, though its function is uncertain. Germline V CDR1 and CDR2: LGHNA, YNLKQL (reference sequence). The CDR3 is 15 amino acids. V was pared by 0 bases and J by 4 bases, with 0 bases of the junction left unmatched. CDR3 DNA, as far as it was read: TGTGCCAGCAGCCAAGAGACAGGGTATAATTCGCCC. The encoded protein is CASSQETGYNSP. The full-length CDR3 reads as CASSQETGYNSPLYF.

The table lists this clone with many counts. The genes are named according to mouse. The read is 4 residues too short to cover the CDR3 end, so that end is filled in from the germline J gene. V and J are TRBV5 and TRBJ2-1, with D perhaps matching TRBD1 (6 bases). The CDR3 extends over 16 amino acids. Trimming shortened V by 0 bases and J by 1 base, and 10 bases separated the two germline ends. Germline CDR1 and CDR2: LGHNA and YNLKQL (reference sequence). The CDR3 protein is CASSQDTTGNYAEQFF. Incomplete CDR3 DNA: TGTGCCAGCAGCCAAGATACAACAGGGAACTATGCT.

This clone was counted ten times or more. Gene names follow the mouse nomenclature. CDR3 residues: CASSRDSQDTQYF. The covered CDR3 bases are TGTGCCAGCTCTCGGGACAGCCAAGAC. This rearrangement joins TRBV12-1 to TRBJ2-5; 7 bases align to TRBD1. The read halts 4 residues ahead of the CDR3 end, with the missing end drawn from the germline J gene. The CDR3 sequence is 13 residues long. V was clipped by 2 bases and J by 2 bases; unmatched bases: 0. Germline assignment: CDR1 SGHSN and CDR2 HYEKVE.

This clone was detected many times. The germline and genes are mouse ones. The CDR3 end lies 4 residues beyond the end of the read and is filled in from the germline J gene. The chain recombines TRBV13-1 with TRBJ2-1; the match to TRBD1 covers 12 bases. This CDR3 has 13 amino acids. Germline V gene data show CDR1 as NSHNY and CDR2 as SYGAGN. The CDR3 DNA, read in part, is TGTGCCAGCACCGGGACAGGGGGCGCT. This sequence encodes CASTGTGGA. The whole CDR3 protein reads CASTGTGGAEQFF.

With regard to this clone: The gene names given are mouse names. The missing CDR3 end, 4 residues past where the read stops, is filled in from the germline J gene. The J gene is TRBJ2-3, the V gene TRBV2; TRBD2 matches 9 bases. The CDR3 loop spans 15 amino acids. Germline loops: CDR1 LGHNA, CDR2 YSYQKL. Partial CDR3 DNA: TGTGCCAGCAGCCAAGATGGGGGGGCGCAAGAA. It specifies CASSQDGGAQE. The CDR3 as a whole reads CASSQDGGAQETLYF.

This clone was counted many times. The gene symbols are mouse symbols. The CDR3 loop reads CASSDAGSANTGQLYF. The DNA read from the CDR3 is TGTGCCAGCAGTGATGCTGGGAGTGCAAACACCGGG. V is TRBV13-1 and J is TRBJ2-2; D is possibly TRBD2 (5 bases). The read is 4 residues too short to cover the CDR3 end, so that end is filled in from the germline J gene. Deletions cut 0 bases from V and 0 bases from J, with 9 bases between. CDR3 length: 16 residues. Germline loops: CDR1 NSHNY, CDR2 SYGAGN.

This clone was found many times. Genes and germline come from the mouse. The read falls 4 residues short of the CDR3 end, and the missing part is taken from the germline J gene. The chain uses TRBV17 and TRBJ1-1; 7 bases align to TRBD1. Germline assignment: CDR1 MNHDT and CDR2 YYDKIL. Unmatched junction bases numbered 4, after V lost 5 bases and J lost 1 base. The CDR3 runs 14 residues. Here the CDR3 reads CASSETGLNTEVFF. CDR3 DNA, as far as it was read: TGTGCTAGCAGTGAGACAGGGCTAAACACA. The full variable domain, with the rest looked up from reference TRBV17 and TRBJ1-1, is DTTVKQNPRYKLARVGKPVNLICSQTMNHDTMYWYQKKPNQAPKLLLFYYDKILNREADTFEKFQSSRPNNSFCSLYIGSAGLEYSAMYLCASSETGLNTEVFFGKGTRLTVV.

This clone was counted ten times or more. Gene names are the mouse ones. The read stops 4 residues short of the end of the CDR3; the missing end is completed from the germline J gene. The chain is built from TRBV13-3 and TRBJ1-2; 7 bases map to TRBD1. The CDR3 covers 16 residues. Trimming at V came to 3 bases and at J to 3 bases, leaving 11 bases not matched to a gene. Looked up from germline, CDR1 is NNHDY and CDR2 is SYVADS. CDR3 protein: CASSAGIGGADSDYTF. CDR3 DNA, as far as it was read: TGTGCCAGCAGTGCCGGGATAGGGGGCGCTGACTCC.

This clone came up many times. Gene names follow the mouse nomenclature. From the germline J gene comes the end of the CDR3, since the read stops 4 residues before it. The V call is TRBV13-3, the J call TRBJ2-1, with 10 bases matching TRBD2. The V and J ends lost 4 bases and 1 base, in that order; junction bases with no gene match: 2. The germline gives CDR1 NNHDY, CDR2 SYVADS. The CDR3 has 15 amino acids. The part of the CDR3 DNA that was read is TGTGCCAGCAGTCTGGACTGGGGGAACTATGCT. It encodes CASSLDWGNYA. The entire CDR3 protein is CASSLDWGNYAEQFF.

This clone showed up many times. Gene and germline names: mouse. Read coverage stops 4 residues before the CDR3 terminus; the germline J gene supplies the remainder. V is TRBV29 and J is TRBJ2-1; D perhaps matches TRBD1 (5 bases). The germline V and J ends were trimmed by 6 bases and 6 bases, with 12 bases remaining between them. This CDR3 has 13 residues. Germline loops: CDR1 MSHET, CDR2 SYDVDS. This CDR3 is CASSQGGGAEQFF. The sequenced part of the CDR3 DNA is TGTGCTAGCAGCCAGGGAGGTGGTGCT.

This clone was seen many times. At residue 14, the TCRdb amino acid sequence and the translated nucleotide sequence differ, so the protein here is the DNA translation. Gene names denote mouse genes. The observed sequence ends 3 residues before the CDR3 terminus, with the missing tail filled in from the germline J gene. V is TRBV29 and J is TRBJ1-6; TRBD1 matches at 11 bases. TRBJ1-6 is marked as an open reading frame, function uncertain. The germline V gene has CDR1 MSHET and CDR2 SYDVDS. CDR3 length: 17 amino acids. V shed 6 bases, J shed 0 bases, and the junction held 4 bases outside the gene matches. The CDR3 bases that were read are TGTGCTAGCAGACGGGACAGGGGGGATTCCTATAATTCGCCC. Translation: CASRRDRGDSYNSP. The complete CDR3 reads CASRRDRGDSYNSPLYF.

The sample holds many counts of this clone. The germline and genes are mouse ones. The read is 4 residues too short to cover the CDR3 end, so that end is filled in from the germline J gene. The chain couples TRBV13-1 to TRBJ2-7; possibly TRBD1 for D (6 bases). Germline CDR1 reads NSHNY; CDR2 reads SYGAGN. The CDR3 consists of 14 residues. Trimming removed 2 bases from V and 0 bases from J, with 9 bases in between. Partial CDR3 DNA: TGTGCCAGCAGTGAAGGGACATCCTCCTAT. Its translation: CASSEGTSSY. The CDR3 in its entirety is CASSEGTSSYEQYF.

At least ten counts were recorded for this clone. Here the gene names and germline are mouse. The CDR3 is cut off 4 residues early in the read; its end comes from the germline J gene. This sequence joins TRBV5 and TRBJ2-7, with 10 bases aligning to TRBD2. J was trimmed by 3 bases and V by 4 bases; bases with no gene match: 3. Germline loops: CDR1 LGHNA, CDR2 YNLKQL (reference sequence). There are 14 residues in the CDR3. CDR3 residues: CASSPRDWGYEQYF. The CDR3 bases that were read are TGTGCCAGCAGCCCCCGGGACTGGGGCTAT.

In its sample, this clone was seen many times. Germline and genes here are mouse. The read halts 4 residues ahead of the CDR3 end, with the missing end drawn from the germline J gene. The V gene is TRBV29, the J gene TRBJ2-3; D perhaps matches TRBD1 (6 bases). This CDR3 spans 12 amino acids. The ends were cut back, 9 bases at V and 2 bases at J, with 9 bases in the middle. Per germline, CDR1 MSHET and CDR2 SYDVDS. CDR3 DNA (partial): TGTGCTAGTCGGGACAATGCAGAA. Its protein is CASRDNAE. The complete CDR3 protein is CASRDNAETLYF.

This clone was counted ten times or more. Each gene name is a mouse one. The read ends 4 residues before the CDR3 terminus; that terminus is restored from the germline J gene. This chain joins TRBV13-2 and TRBJ2-2; possible D gene TRBD2, 7 bases. The germline V gene has CDR1 NNHNN and CDR2 SYGAGS (reference sequence). Trimming left V 2 bases short and J 4 bases short, with 12 bases between. The CDR3 runs 15 residues. CDR3 region: CASGDGGLSTGQLYF. CDR3 bases read: TGTGCCAGCGGTGACGGGGGGCTGTCCACCGGG.

This clone was seen ten or more times. Gene labels here are mouse ones. The CDR3 is cut off 4 residues early in the read; its end comes from the germline J gene. This chain uses TRBV19 with TRBJ1-1; possibly TRBD1 for D (5 bases). The CDR3 has 14 residues. Trimming shortened V by 2 bases and J by 0 bases, and 8 bases separated the two germline ends. Germline assignment: CDR1 FNHDT and CDR2 SITEND (reference sequence). CDR3 sequence: CASSMDNANTEVFF. The CDR3 bases that were read are TGTGCCAGCAGTATGGACAATGCAAACACA.

This clone was seen many times. The gene names given are mouse names. The read finishes 4 residues shy of the CDR3 end, and the germline J gene is used to complete it. The chain links TRBV29 to TRBJ1-1; 10 nucleotides match TRBD1. Trimming took 2 bases from V and 1 from J; bases not matched to a gene: 4. This CDR3 spans 16 amino acids. Germline assignment: CDR1 MSHET and CDR2 SYDVDS. CDR3 sequence reads: CASSLRRDRGNTEVFF. The DNA read from the CDR3 is TGTGCTAGCAGTTTACGCCGGGACAGGGGGAACACA.